The 21 T cell receptor beta chains below were found in one sample sequenced in a study of HIV-infected patients and healthy controls (dated by TCRdb to between 2014 and 2016). Library prep was done by 5' RACE. These reads were obtained on an Illumina MiSeq. Reverse transcription of 500 ng RNA was performed with SuperScript III using primers directed against the alpha and beta constant regions. Separate libraries for the alpha and beta chains were generated through chain-specific third strand synthesis that incorporated multiplexing indices. The raw public reads went through TCRdb reprocessing: fastp at Q25, MiXCR clone calling, in-frame beta chains kept. Under each unique CDR3 protein, matching rows form one entry showing the most common genes and DNA. For this sample the table gives about 9,100 distinct CDR3 sequences, of which 7% to 7.5% were detected only once. About 34% of the sample is held by the ten biggest clonotypes.

Whole blood was used without fractionating the cells, so the repertoire represented all peripheral T cells without sorting. The sample here was blood, taken before antiretroviral therapy. Receptors originate from an adult with HIV infection.

The genes are TRBV12-3 or TRBV12-4 and TRBJ1-3; a possible D gene is TRBD1 (6 bases). CDR3 size: 20 residues. Trimming removed 5 bases at V and 0 bases at J, with 26 bases between. CDR3 coding DNA: TGTGCCAGCAGTCCCGTCTTCGGGGGGGCGAGGGGATTCTCTGGAAACACCATATATTTT. It codes for CASSPVFGGARGFSGNTIYF.

This clonotype counts as medium-sized. The chain joins TRBV6-5 to TRBJ1-1, with D unclear. Trimming left V 7 bases short and J 1 base short, with 10 bases between. The CDR3 totals 13 residues. Germline V lookup: CDR1 MNHEY, CDR2 SVGAGI. The CDR3 region is CASTRYQNTEAFF. In DNA, the CDR3 is TGTGCCAGCACCCGTTACCAGAACACTGAAGCTTTCTTT.

This clonotype appeared many times. V usage is TRBV3-1 and J usage is TRBJ2-5; D gene ambiguous. The CDR3 contains 14 residues. Trimming pared 4 bases from V and 5 bases from J, leaving 14 bases between. Germline CDR1 is LGHDT and CDR2 is YNNKEL (reference sequence). The CDR3 DNA reads TGTGCCAGCAGCCTTTACCCTCAGCGCGAGACCCAGTACTTC. Translating gives CASSLYPQRETQYF.

The table lists this clonotype with many counts. The J gene is TRBJ2-1, the V gene TRBV9; D may be TRBD1 or TRBD2 (6 bases each). Trimming pared 3 bases from V and 9 bases from J, leaving 16 bases between. The CDR3 runs to 14 residues. The V gene's germline CDR1 is SGDLS and CDR2 YYNGEE. The CDR3 reads CASSGIWGAAEQFF. The CDR3 region has the DNA TGTGCCAGCAGCGGGATCTGGGGGGCCGCTGAGCAGTTCTTC. The complete variable domain, with remaining parts taken from reference TRBV9 and TRBJ2-1, reads DSGVTQTPKHLITATGQRVTLRCSPRSGDLSVYWYQQSLDQGLQFLIQYYNGEERAKGNILERFSAQQFPDLHSELNLSSLELGDSALYFCASSGIWGAAEQFFGPGTRLTVL.

This clonotype was recorded many times. The junction departs from the called germline gene at one end, perhaps through a read error. The J gene is TRBJ2-2, the V gene TRBV7-7; TRBD2 matches at 8 bases. From germline, CDR1 is SSHAT and CDR2 FNYEAQ (reference sequence). The CDR3 spans 15 residues. The CDR3 here is CASSRSGGYTGELFF. DNA of the CDR3: TGTGCTAGCAGCCGAAGCGGGGGCTACACCGGGGAGCTGTTTTTT.

This clonotype was counted many times. The rearrangement uses TRBV7-2 and TRBJ1-3, with unresolved D. The CDR3 runs 17 residues. V gave up 6 bases and J gave up 0 bases, with 18 bases separating them. CDR1 is SGHTA and CDR2 is FQGNSA in the germline V gene. CDR3 sequence: CASSSKVRGYSGNTIYF. In DNA, the CDR3 is TGTGCCAGCAGTTCAAAGGTTCGGGGTTACTCTGGAAACACCATATATTTT.

The table lists this clonotype with many counts. The chain recombines TRBV20-1 with TRBJ1-5; D remains unclear. The CDR3 has 11 residues. V was pared by 5 bases and J by 6 bases, with 8 bases between. In germline, CDR1 is DFQATT, CDR2 SNEGSKA (reference sequence). The CDR3, as DNA: TGCAGTGCTTCAGCAGGTCAGCCCCAGCATTTT. Amino acids: CSASAGQPQHF.

This clonotype came up many times. The CDR3, as DNA: TGTGCCAGCCGGCGGCAGGGGAGCAATCAGCCCCAGCATTTT. Translated, it gives CASRRQGSNQPQHF. This chain connects TRBV12-3 or TRBV12-4 to TRBJ1-5; D is perhaps TRBD1 (6 bases). The length of the CDR3 is 14 residues. V was cut by 8 bases and J by 1 base, with 12 bases left in between.

Concerning this clonotype itself: A read error may explain this, as a much larger clone is one base away. The CDR3 carries no conserved terminal phenylalanine or tryptophan, so it likely arises from a read error. The chain employs TRBV6-2 or TRBV6-3 and TRBJ2-5, with D perhaps being TRBD1 or TRBD2 (6 bases each). V gave up 3 bases and J gave up 4 bases, with 12 bases separating them. Germline assignment: CDR1 MNHEY and CDR2 SVGEGT. The CDR3 consists of 14 residues. The DNA for the CDR3 is TGTGCCAGCAGTTATGGGGGGCGCTTAGAGACCCAGTACTCC. Translated, it gives CASSYGGRLETQYS.

This clonotype was seen at least ten times. The J gene is TRBJ2-3, the V gene TRBV7-8; no reliable D call. V lost 6 bases and J lost 0, with 10 bases in between. From germline, CDR1 is SGHVS and CDR2 FQNEAQ. The CDR3 is 14 amino acids. CDR3 DNA sequence: TGTGCCAGCAGGTTCGGAGAGAGCACAGATACGCAGTATTTT. This codes for CASRFGESTDTQYF.

This clonotype has at least ten counts. The J gene is TRBJ2-7, the V gene TRBV10-3; D not resolved. V shed 0 bases and J shed 8 bases, with 17 bases lying between them. CDR3 size: 15 residues. Germline V CDR1 and CDR2: ENHRY, SYGVKD. The CDR3 coding sequence is TGTGCCATCAGTGAGTCGAAGGCAACCGCGGAAAAGCAGTACTTC. It is translated as CAISESKATAEKQYF.

This clonotype came up many times. DNA for the CDR3: TGTGCTACTCTCCCCGGGACAGGGGGCATAGCCAATCAGCCCCAGCATTTT. Amino acid sequence: CATLPGTGGIANQPQHF. The V call is TRBV10-3, the J call TRBJ1-5, with 12 bases fitting TRBD1. Looked up from germline, CDR1 is ENHRY and CDR2 is SYGVKD. The CDR3 is 17 amino acids.

This clonotype was detected many times. The chain is built from TRBV27 and TRBJ1-1; D is possibly TRBD1 (5 bases). The CDR3 contains 16 residues. Per germline, CDR1 MNHEY and CDR2 SMNVEV (reference sequence). The V end was cut by 3 bases, the J end by 2 bases, with 16 bases between. The CDR3 DNA reads TGTGCCAGCAGTTTGACTGGGGCCAGAGGCAACACTGAAGCTTTCTTT. Its translation is CASSLTGARGNTEAFF.

This chain joins TRBV30 and TRBJ1-5, with D maybe TRBD1 (5 bases). V was cut by 5 bases and J by 6 bases, with 14 bases left in between. The CDR3 covers 13 residues. Germline loops: CDR1 GTSNPN, CDR2 SVGIG (reference sequence). The CDR3 sequence: CAWAPQGIQPQHF. The CDR3 region has the DNA TGTGCCTGGGCCCCCCAGGGTATTCAGCCCCAGCATTTT.

V gene TRBV18 combines with J gene TRBJ1-1, with no clear D. V lost 3 bases to trimming and J lost 5 bases, with 10 bases between them. Germline-derived CDR1 and CDR2 are KGHSH and LQKENI. This CDR3 comprises 13 residues. The CDR3 nucleotides read TGTGCCAGCTCACCTTCGGATAATACTGAAGCTTTCTTT. Encoded protein: CASSPSDNTEAFF.

This clonotype was found many times. The rearrangement joins TRBV21-1 to TRBJ1-5. TRBV21-1 is an annotated pseudogene. The CDR3 spans 17 residues. CDR3 coding DNA: TGTGCCAGCAGCAAAGTAGGCACAGAATATAGCAATCAGCCCCAGCATTTT. Amino acid sequence: CASSKVGTEYSNQPQHF.

This clonotype was found many times. The rearrangement links TRBV5-1 to TRBJ1-1; possible D gene TRBD1, 6 bases. Trimming took 6 bases from V and 5 from J, leaving 17 bases between them. The length of the CDR3 is 14 residues. Germline V gene lookup returns CDR1 SGHRS and CDR2 YFSETQ. The CDR3 protein is CASTEPTGKTEAFF. The DNA of the CDR3 is TGCGCCAGCACCGAACCCACAGGGAAGACTGAAGCTTTCTTT.

This clonotype showed up many times. The CDR3 reads CASSPDGTSGEETQYF. The CDR3 DNA reads TGCGCCAGCAGCCCCGACGGGACTAGCGGTGAAGAGACCCAGTACTTC. J is TRBJ2-5 and V is TRBV4-1, with 11 bases aligning to TRBD2. V gave up 4 bases and J gave up 3 bases; unmatched junction bases: 7. Germline CDR1 reads MGHRA; CDR2 reads YSYEKL. The CDR3 is made up of 16 amino acids.

This clonotype was detected ten times or more. The rearrangement uses TRBV20-1 and TRBJ1-5; TRBD1 might be the D (6 bases). This CDR3 spans 14 amino acids. Trimming pared 4 bases from V and 0 bases from J, leaving 10 bases between. Germline values: CDR1 DFQATT, CDR2 SNEGSKA (reference sequence). DNA for the CDR3: TGCAGTGCTATCCAGGGGCTTAGCAATCAGCCCCAGCATTTT. This codes for CSAIQGLSNQPQHF.

There are many counts of this clonotype. V gene TRBV12-3 or TRBV12-4 combines with J gene TRBJ2-2; D ambiguous. Trimming removed 2 bases at V and 3 bases at J, with 10 bases between. This CDR3 is built from 15 residues. The CDR3, as DNA: TGTGCCAGCAGTTTACAGGCAGCCTACACCGGGGAGCTGTTTTTT. Translating it yields CASSLQAAYTGELFF.

There are many counts of this clonotype. The rearrangement uses TRBV4-3 and TRBJ2-1; weak D call: TRBD1 (6 bases). The CDR3 loop spans 17 amino acids. V lost 0 bases, J lost 9 bases, and 21 bases lay in between. Germline lookup yields CDR1 LGHNA and CDR2 YSLEER. CDR3 loop: CASSQDPDRSGAGEQFF. The CDR3 DNA is TGCGCCAGCAGCCAAGATCCAGACAGGTCCGGTGCGGGTGAGCAGTTCTTC.